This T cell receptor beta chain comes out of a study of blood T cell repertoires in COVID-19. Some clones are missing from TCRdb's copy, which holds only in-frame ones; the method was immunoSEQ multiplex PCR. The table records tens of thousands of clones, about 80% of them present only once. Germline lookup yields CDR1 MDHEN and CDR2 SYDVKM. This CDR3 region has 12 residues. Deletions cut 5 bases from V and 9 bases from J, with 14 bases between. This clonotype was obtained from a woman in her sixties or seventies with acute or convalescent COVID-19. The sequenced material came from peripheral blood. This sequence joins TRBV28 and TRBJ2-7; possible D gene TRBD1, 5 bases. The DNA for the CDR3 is TGTGCCAGCAGTACTGCAGGGCGCGGGCAGTACTTC. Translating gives CASSTAGRGQYF.